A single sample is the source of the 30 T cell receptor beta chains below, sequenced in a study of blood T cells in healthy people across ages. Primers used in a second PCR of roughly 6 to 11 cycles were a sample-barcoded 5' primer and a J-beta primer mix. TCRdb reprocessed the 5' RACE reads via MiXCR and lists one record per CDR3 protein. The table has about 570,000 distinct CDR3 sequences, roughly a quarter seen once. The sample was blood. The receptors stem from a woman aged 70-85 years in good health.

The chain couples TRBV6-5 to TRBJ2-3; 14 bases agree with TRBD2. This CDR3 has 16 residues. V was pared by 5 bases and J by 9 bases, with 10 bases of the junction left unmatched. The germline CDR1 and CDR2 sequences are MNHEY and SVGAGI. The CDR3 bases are TGTGCCAGCAGTAGGGGACTAGCGGGAGAGGTGGCAACGCAGTATTTT. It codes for CASSRGLAGEVATQYF.

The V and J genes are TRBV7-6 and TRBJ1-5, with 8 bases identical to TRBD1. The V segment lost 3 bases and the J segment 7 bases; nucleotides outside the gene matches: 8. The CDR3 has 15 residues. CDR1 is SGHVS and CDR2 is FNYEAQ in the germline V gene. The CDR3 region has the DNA TGTGCCAGCAGCTTTAGACAGGGGCCCGGCCAGCCCCAGCATTTT. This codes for CASSFRQGPGQPQHF.

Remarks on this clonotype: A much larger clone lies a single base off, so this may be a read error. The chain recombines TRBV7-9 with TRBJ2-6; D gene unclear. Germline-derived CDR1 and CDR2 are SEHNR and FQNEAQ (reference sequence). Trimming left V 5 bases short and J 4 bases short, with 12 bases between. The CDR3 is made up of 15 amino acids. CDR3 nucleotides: TGTGCCAGCAGCCTAAGGGCGCAAGGGGCCAACGTCCTGACTTTC. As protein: CASSLRAQGANVLTF.

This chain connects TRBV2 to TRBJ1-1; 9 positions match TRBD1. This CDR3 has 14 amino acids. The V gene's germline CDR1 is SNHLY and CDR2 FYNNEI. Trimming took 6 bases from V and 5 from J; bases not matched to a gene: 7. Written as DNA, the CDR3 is TGTGCCAGCAGGAGGACAGGGGAGGGGACTGAAGCTTTCTTT. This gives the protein CASRRTGEGTEAFF.

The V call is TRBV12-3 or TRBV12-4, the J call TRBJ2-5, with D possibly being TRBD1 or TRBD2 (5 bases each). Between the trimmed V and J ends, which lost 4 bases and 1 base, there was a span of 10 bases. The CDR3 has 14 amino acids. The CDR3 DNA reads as TGTGCCAGCAGTTCCTACGGGGCCCAAGAGACCCAGTACTTC. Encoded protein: CASSSYGAQETQYF.

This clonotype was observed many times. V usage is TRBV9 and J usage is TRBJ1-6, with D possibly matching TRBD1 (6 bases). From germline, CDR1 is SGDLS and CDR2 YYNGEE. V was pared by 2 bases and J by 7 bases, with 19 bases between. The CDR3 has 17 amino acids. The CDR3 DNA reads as TGTGCCAGCAGCGTGAGGCCCTTGACAGGATTAAATTCACCCCTCCACTTT. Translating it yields CASSVRPLTGLNSPLHF.

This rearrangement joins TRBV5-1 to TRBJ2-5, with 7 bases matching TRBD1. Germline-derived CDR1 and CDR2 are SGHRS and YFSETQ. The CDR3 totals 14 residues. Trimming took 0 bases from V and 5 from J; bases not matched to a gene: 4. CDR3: CASSLDTGAETQYF. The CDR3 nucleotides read TGCGCCAGCAGCTTGGATACAGGGGCTGAGACCCAGTACTTC. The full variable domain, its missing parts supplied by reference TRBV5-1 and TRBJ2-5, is KAGVTQTPRYLIKTRGQQVTLSCSPISGHRSVSWYQQTPGQGLQFLFEYFSETQRNKGNFPGRFSGRQFSNSRSEMNVSTLELGDSALYLCASSLDTGAETQYFGPGTRLLVL.

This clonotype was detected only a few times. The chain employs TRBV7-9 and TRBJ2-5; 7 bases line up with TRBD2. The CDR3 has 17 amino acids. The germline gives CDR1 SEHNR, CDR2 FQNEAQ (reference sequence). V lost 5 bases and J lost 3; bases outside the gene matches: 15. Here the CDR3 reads CASSPRWGGGFEETQYF. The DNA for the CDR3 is TGTGCCAGCAGCCCGCGGTGGGGGGGAGGGTTCGAAGAGACCCAGTACTTC.

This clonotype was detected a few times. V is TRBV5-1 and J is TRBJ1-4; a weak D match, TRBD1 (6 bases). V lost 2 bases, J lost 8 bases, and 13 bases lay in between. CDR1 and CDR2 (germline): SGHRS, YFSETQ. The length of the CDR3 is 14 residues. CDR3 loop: CASSFGGNREKLFF. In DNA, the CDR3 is TGCGCCAGCAGCTTCGGGGGCAACCGAGAAAAACTGTTTTTT.

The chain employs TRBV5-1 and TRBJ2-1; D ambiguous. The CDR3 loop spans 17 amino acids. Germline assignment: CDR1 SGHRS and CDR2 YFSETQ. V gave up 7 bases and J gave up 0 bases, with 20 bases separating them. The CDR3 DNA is TGCGCCAGCGCCCGCTCTACACAGAGGAGCTCCTACAATGAGCAGTTCTTC. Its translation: CASARSTQRSSYNEQFF.

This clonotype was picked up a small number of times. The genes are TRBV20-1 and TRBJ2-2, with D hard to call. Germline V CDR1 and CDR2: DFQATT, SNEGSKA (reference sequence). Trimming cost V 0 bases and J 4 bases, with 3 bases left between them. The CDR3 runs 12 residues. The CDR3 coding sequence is TGCAGTGCTAGAGAGGGCACCGGGGAGCTGTTTTTT. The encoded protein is CSAREGTGELFF.

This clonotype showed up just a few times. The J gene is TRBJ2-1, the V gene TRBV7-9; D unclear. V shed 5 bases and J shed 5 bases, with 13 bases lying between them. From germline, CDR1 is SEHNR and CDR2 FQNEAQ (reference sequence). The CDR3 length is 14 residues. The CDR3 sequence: CASSLPSSHNEQFF. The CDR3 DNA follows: TGTGCCAGCAGCCTGCCGAGCAGCCACAATGAGCAGTTCTTC.

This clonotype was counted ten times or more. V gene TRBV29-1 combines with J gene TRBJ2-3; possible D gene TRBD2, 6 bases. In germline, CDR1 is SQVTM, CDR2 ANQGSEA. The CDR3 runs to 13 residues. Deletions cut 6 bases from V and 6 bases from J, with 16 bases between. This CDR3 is CSVTGATADTQYF. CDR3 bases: TGCAGCGTAACGGGAGCGACGGCGGATACGCAGTATTTT.

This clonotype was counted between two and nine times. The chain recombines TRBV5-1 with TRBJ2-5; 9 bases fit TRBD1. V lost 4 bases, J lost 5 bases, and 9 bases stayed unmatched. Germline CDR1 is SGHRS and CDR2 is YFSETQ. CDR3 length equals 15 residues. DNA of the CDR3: TGCGCCAGCAGCCACACGGGACAGGGTGTGGAGACCCAGTACTTC. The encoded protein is CASSHTGQGVETQYF.

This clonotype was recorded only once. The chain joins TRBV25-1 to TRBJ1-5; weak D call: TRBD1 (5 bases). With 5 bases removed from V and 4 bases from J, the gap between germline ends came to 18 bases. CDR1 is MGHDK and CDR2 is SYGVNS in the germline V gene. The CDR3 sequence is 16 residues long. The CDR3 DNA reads TGTGCCAGCAGTCTTGGGGACGGGACGCCGAATCAGCCCCAGCATTTT. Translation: CASSLGDGTPNQPQHF.

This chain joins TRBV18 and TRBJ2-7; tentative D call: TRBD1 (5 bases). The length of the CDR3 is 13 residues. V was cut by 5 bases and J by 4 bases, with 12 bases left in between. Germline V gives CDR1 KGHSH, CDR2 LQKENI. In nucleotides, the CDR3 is TGTGCCAGCTCATTTCGTAGGGGTTACGAGCAGTACTTC. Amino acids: CASSFRRGYEQYF.

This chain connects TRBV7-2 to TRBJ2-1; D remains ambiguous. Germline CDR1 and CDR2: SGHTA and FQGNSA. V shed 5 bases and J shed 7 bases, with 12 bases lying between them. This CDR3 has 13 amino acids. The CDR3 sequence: CASSPQAWNEQFF. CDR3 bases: TGTGCCAGCAGCCCCCAGGCGTGGAATGAGCAGTTCTTC. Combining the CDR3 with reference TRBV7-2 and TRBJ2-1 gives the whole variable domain GAGVSQSPSNKVTEKGKDVELRCDPISGHTALYWYRQSLGQGLEFLIYFQGNSAPDKSGLPSDRFSAERTGGSVSTLTIQRTQQEDSAVYLCASSPQAWNEQFFGPGTRLTVL.

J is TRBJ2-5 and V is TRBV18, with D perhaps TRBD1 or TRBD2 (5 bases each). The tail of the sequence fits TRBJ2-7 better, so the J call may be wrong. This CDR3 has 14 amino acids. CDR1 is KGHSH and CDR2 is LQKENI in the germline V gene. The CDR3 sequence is CASSSGTYTYEQYF. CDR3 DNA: TGTGCCAGCTCATCCGGGACGTACACCTACGAGCAGTACTTC.

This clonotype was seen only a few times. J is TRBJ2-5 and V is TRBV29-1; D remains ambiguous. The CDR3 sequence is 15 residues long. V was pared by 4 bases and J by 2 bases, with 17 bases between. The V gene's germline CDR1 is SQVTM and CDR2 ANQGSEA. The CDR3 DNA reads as TGCAGCGTTGTGATGCCGTACCAAAGGCAAGAGACCCAGTACTTC. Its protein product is CSVVMPYQRQETQYF.

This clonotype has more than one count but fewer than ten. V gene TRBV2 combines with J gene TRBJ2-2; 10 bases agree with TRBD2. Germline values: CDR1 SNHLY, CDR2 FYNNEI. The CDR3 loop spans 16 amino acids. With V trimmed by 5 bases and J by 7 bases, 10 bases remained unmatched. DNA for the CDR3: TGTGCCAGCAGTTGGACTAGCGGAAGCTCTAGCGGGGAGCTGTTTTTT. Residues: CASSWTSGSSSGELFF.

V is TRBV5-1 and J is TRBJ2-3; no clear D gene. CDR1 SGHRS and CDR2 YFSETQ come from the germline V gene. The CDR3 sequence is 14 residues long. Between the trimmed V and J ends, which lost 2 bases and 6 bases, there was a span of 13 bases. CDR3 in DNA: TGCGCCAGCAGCTTCATGGGCTTAGTGGATACGCAGTATTTT. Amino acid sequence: CASSFMGLVDTQYF.

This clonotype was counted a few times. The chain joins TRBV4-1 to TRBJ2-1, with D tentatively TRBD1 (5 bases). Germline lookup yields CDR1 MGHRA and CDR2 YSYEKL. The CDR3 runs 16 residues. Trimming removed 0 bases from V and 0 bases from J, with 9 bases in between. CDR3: CASSQDGTGSYNEQFF. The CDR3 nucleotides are TGCGCCAGCAGCCAAGATGGAACAGGCTCCTACAATGAGCAGTTCTTC.

The CDR3 DNA sequence: TGCGCCAGCAGCTTGAAGGGCTGGGAAGGAGAGACCCAGTACTTC. The encoded protein is CASSLKGWEGETQYF. The chain joins TRBV5-1 to TRBJ2-5, with D unclear. V lost 1 base, J lost 4 bases, and 14 bases lay in between. There are 15 residues in the CDR3. The V gene's germline CDR1 is SGHRS and CDR2 YFSETQ.

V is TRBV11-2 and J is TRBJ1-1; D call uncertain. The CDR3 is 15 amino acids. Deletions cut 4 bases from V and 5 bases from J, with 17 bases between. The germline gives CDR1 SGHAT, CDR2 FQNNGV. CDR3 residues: CASSSQTQVGTEAFF. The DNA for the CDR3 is TGTGCCAGCAGCTCCCAAACGCAGGTAGGGACTGAAGCTTTCTTT.

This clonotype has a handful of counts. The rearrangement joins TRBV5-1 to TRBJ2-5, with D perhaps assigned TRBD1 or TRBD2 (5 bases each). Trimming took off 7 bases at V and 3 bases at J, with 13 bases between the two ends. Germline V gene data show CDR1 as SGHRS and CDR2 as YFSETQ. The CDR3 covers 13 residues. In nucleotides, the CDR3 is TGCGCCAGCTTCCTCGTGGGGGAAGAGACCCAGTACTTC. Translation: CASFLVGEETQYF.

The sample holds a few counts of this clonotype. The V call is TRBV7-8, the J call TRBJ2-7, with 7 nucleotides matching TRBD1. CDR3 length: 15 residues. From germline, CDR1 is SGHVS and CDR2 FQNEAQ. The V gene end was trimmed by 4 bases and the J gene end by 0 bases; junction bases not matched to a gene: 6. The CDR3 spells CASSSTDRASYEQYF. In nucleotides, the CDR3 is TGTGCCAGCAGCTCTACCGACAGGGCCTCCTACGAGCAGTACTTC.

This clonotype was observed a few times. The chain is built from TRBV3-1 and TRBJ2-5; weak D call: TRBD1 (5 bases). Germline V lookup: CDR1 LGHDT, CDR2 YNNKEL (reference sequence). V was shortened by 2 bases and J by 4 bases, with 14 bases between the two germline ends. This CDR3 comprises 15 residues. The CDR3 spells CASSQQPPRGETQYF. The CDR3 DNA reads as TGTGCCAGCAGCCAACAACCCCCTAGGGGAGAGACCCAGTACTTC.

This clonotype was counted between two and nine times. CDR3 protein: CASSRWGDAGETQYF. In DNA form, the CDR3 reads TGTGCCTCCTCCCGATGGGGGGATGCAGGAGAGACCCAGTACTTC. V and J are TRBV6-5 and TRBJ2-1, with D possibly matching TRBD2 (6 bases). The end of the DNA is better explained by TRBJ2-5, so the J call may be wrong. This CDR3 is 15 amino acids long. CDR1 MNHEY and CDR2 SVGAGI come from the germline V gene.

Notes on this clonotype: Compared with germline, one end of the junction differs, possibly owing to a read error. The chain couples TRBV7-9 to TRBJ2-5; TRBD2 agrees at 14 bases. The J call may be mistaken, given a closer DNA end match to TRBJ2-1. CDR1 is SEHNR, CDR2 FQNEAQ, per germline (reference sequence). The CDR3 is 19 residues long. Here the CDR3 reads CASRPGLAGAKSSYNGQFF. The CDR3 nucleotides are TGTGCCAGCAGACCGGGACTAGCGGGGGCCAAAAGCTCCTACAATGGGCAGTTCTTC.

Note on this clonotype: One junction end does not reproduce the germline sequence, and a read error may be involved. The CDR3: CASGLGLARDTQYF. The CDR3, as DNA: TGTGCCAGCGGTTTAGGGCTAGCAAGAGATACGCAGTATTTT. The chain is built from TRBV27 and TRBJ2-3; perhaps TRBD2 as D (5 bases). The CDR3 totals 14 residues. From germline, CDR1 is MNHEY and CDR2 SMNVEV (reference sequence).